The clone carrying this T cell receptor beta chain has just one count. What it recognizes is unknown. The entry originates in a study of OX40 agonist ivuxolimab in advanced cancers. Study context: Patients were treated with intravenous ivuxolimab, dosed at 0.01 to 10 mg/kg and infused every 2 weeks.

TCRdb keeps only in-frame clones here, not all; method: immunoSEQ multiplex PCR. This table holds approximately 12,000 clones, around 86% found once. Study results and caveats: Normalized T-cell clonal expansion was also low in some nonresponders.

The V end lost 7 bases, the J end lost 0 bases, and 28 bases lay between the germline ends. The germline gives CDR1 SGHVS, CDR2 FNYEAQ. This CDR3 is 19 amino acids long. V and J are TRBV7-6 and TRBJ2-7, with a weak D call TRBD1 (5 bases). The TCR comes from an adult with an advanced solid tumor such as melanoma, head and neck, liver or kidney cancer. Here the sequenced sample was CD4+ or CD8+ T cells sorted from blood, taken in a trial of the OX40 agonist ivuxolimab. The chain's CDR3 is CASTPGLGGPGISSYEQYF. CDR3 bases: TGTGCCAGCACTCCAGGGCTAGGCGGACCAGGGATCAGCTCCTACGAGCAGTACTTC.